Sequencing of this T cell receptor (beta chain) was carried out in a study of blood T cell repertoires in COVID-19 (dated by TCRdb to 2018 to 2021). In terms of the full investigation: Samples covering the acute and convalescent phases of COVID-19 were provided by collaborators in the United States, Italy and Spain. The prospective study material was composed of cDNA or gDNA derived from T cells, B-cell-depleted T cells, or PBMCs. The dataset comprised deeply sampled blood TCRbeta repertoires from subjects exposed to, actively infected with, or recovered from COVID-19. A freely available public database, intended as a resource for researchers studying the immune response to SARS-CoV-2, is where the repertoires were released. The samples were drawn from two sources: the first 160 participants of the ongoing ImmuneRACE study, and 1,000 to 1,500 subjects contributed by 6 global collaborators. A de-identified subject ID, COVID-19 status, age in years and sex were almost always included in the sample metadata. Where available, HLA class I and class II types were obtained from metadata supplied by the sample provider rather than from assay-based typing.

Broader findings and caveats from the paper: Clinical and demographic metadata were provided uncurated, with the amount varying by source and participant.

TCRbeta CDR3 regions were amplified from genomic DNA using the immunoSEQ Assay, a bias-controlled multiplex PCR. In the source study's methods: Nucleated cell counts per sample were estimated from amplification of reference gene primers within the assay. To quantify the absolute abundance of each unique TCRbeta CDR3 rearrangement, sequence reads were collapsed and filtered. For each sample, productive Simpson clonality was calculated by taking the square root of Simpson's diversity index across productive rearrangements. TCRdb provides this immuneACCESS table in a form limited to in-frame rearrangements. Some clones are lacking; in checked studies, under half of them reflect an unresolved V gene, and why the rest are absent is not known. That table is the source of V, J and clone size, and D and trimming were worked out from the DNA. The sample table contains 200,000 or so clones; only one count was recorded for over 80% of them. In total, the top ten clones hold roughly 5.1% of the sample.

This clone was seen only once. The antigen it recognizes is unknown. No base quality values were provided; no much bigger clone lies one nucleotide off. CDR3 length: 14 amino acids, cysteine to phenylalanine. The only DNA kept is the CDR3, 42 bases in frame from the first base. The trim is 2 bases for V and 2 bases for J, with a gap of 9 bases between the germline ends. CDR1 and CDR2 are read off the germline V gene as MNHEY and SVGAGI. Whole blood was collected in K2EDTA tubes by collaborating institutions according to the institutions' own protocols. For TCRbeta analysis, collaborator samples were shipped as frozen whole blood, as isolated PBMCs, or as DNA extracted from either sample type.

The sequence derives from a woman in her 30s with acute or convalescent COVID-19. The sequencing input was peripheral blood. The rearrangement combines TRBV6-5 with TRBJ1-2; TRBD1 is a possible D gene, resting on 5 matching bases. CDR3 region: CASSYTGLNYGYTF. Here is the DNA: TGTGCCAGCAGTTACACGGGACTAAACTATGGCTACACCTTC.